The 15 T cell receptor beta chains listed next were all sequenced from one sample in a study of blood T cell repertoires in COVID-19 (dated by TCRdb to 2020 to 2021). Receptors were amplified or captured by the immunoSEQ multiplex PCR assay. TCRdb stores this immuneACCESS table with in-frame sequences only. Part of the clones is absent; in the studies checked, under half of the shortfall reflects unresolved V genes, and no reason is known for the rest. Here the sample has a few hundred thousand clones; 87% occur a single time. The ten largest make up approximately 12% of the sample. Sequencing was done on a sample of peripheral blood. The source of these receptors is a young woman who had recovered from COVID-19.

This clone was observed a handful of times. As DNA, the CDR3 is TGTGCCAGCAGCTTAGGGACTTCCCCCTACAATGAGCAGTTCTTC. Translation: CASSLGTSPYNEQFF. The rearrangement uses TRBV7-7 and TRBJ2-1; tentative D call: TRBD2 (5 bases). The CDR3 length is 15 residues. Germline V gene data show CDR1 as SSHAT and CDR2 as FNYEAQ (reference sequence). Trimming cost V 1 base and J 2 bases, with 9 bases left between them.

J is TRBJ2-7 and V is TRBV10-3; the D gene is possibly TRBD2 (6 bases). V gave up 10 bases and J gave up 0 bases, with 19 bases separating them. Germline CDR1 is ENHRY and CDR2 is SYGVKD. This CDR3 region has 15 residues. The CDR3 sequence: CASIAEGTDSYEQYF. In nucleotides, the CDR3 is TGTGCCAGTATAGCGGAGGGGACGGACTCCTACGAGCAGTACTTC.

This clone was recorded once. The chain couples TRBV20-1 to TRBJ2-7; the D is unclear. This CDR3 is built from 11 residues. Between the trimmed V and J ends, which lost 0 bases and 6 bases, there was a span of 6 bases. Per the germline V gene, CDR1 is DFQATT and CDR2 is SNEGSKA (reference sequence). In DNA, the CDR3 is TGCAGTGCTAGAGATTCGAGCGAGCAGTACTTC. It is translated as CSARDSSEQYF.

V and J are TRBV5-1 and TRBJ2-1; 10 bases agree with TRBD2. V lost 1 base to trimming and J lost 8 bases; unmatched junction nucleotides: 9. There are 16 residues in the CDR3. Germline CDR1 and CDR2: SGHRS and YFSETQ. CDR3 protein: CASSLMATSGSHEQFF. CDR3 nucleotides: TGCGCCAGCAGCTTGATGGCGACTAGCGGGTCCCATGAGCAGTTCTTC.

This clone came up once. This chain links TRBV7-9 with TRBJ2-2, with D tentatively TRBD2 (6 bases). The CDR3 totals 14 residues. V gave up 8 bases and J gave up 0 bases, with 10 bases separating them. Germline V gene sequence: CDR1 SEHNR, CDR2 FQNEAQ (reference sequence). The CDR3 DNA is TGTGCCAGCTGGACGGGGGCGAACACCGGGGAGCTGTTTTTT. Protein product: CASWTGANTGELFF.

This chain joins TRBV4-1 and TRBJ2-1, with a possible D match to TRBD2 (6 bases). Looked up from germline, CDR1 is MGHRA and CDR2 is YSYEKL. Trimming left V 3 bases short and J 4 bases short, with 10 bases between. The CDR3 sequence is 14 residues long. Here the CDR3 reads CASSQGSGYNEQFF. CDR3 in DNA: TGCGCCAGCAGCCAGGGTAGCGGATACAATGAGCAGTTCTTC.

The chain couples TRBV6-2 or TRBV6-3 to TRBJ1-2, with unresolved D. The ends were cut back, 5 bases at V and 2 bases at J, with 12 bases in the middle. The CDR3 has 14 amino acids. Germline CDR1 and CDR2: MNHEY and SVGEGT. CDR3 amino acids: CASSRELPNYGYTF. The DNA for the CDR3 is TGTGCCAGCAGTCGTGAGCTGCCGAACTATGGCTACACCTTC.

The chain recombines TRBV20-1 with TRBJ1-4, with a weak D call TRBD1 (6 bases). V was clipped by 3 bases and J by 4 bases, with 9 bases between them. The length of the CDR3 is 13 residues. CDR1 is DFQATT and CDR2 is SNEGSKA in the germline V gene (reference sequence). CDR3 residues: CSASARGNEKLFF. The CDR3 nucleotides are TGCAGTGCTAGTGCCAGGGGTAATGAAAAACTGTTTTTT.

Only one count was recorded for this clone. The rearrangement links TRBV7-8 to TRBJ1-5; the match to TRBD1 covers 8 bases. This CDR3 region has 16 residues. J lost 4 bases, V lost 3 bases, and 8 bases had no gene match. Germline CDR1 is SGHVS and CDR2 is FQNEAQ. CDR3 coding DNA: TGTGCCAGCAGCTTTCACCAGGGGGCGCGAAATCAGCCCCAGCATTTT. It yields the protein CASSFHQGARNQPQHF. Complete variable domain (other parts from reference TRBV7-8 and TRBJ1-5): GAGVSQSPRYKVAKRGQDVALRCDPISGHVSLFWYQQALGQGPEFLTYFQNEAQLDKSGLPSDRFFAERPEGSVSTLKIQRTQQEDSAVYLCASSFHQGARNQPQHFGDGTRLSIL.

The chain uses TRBV5-5 and TRBJ1-2; TRBD1 matches at 10 bases. V dropped 0 bases and J dropped 3; count of bases not matched to a gene: 2. The CDR3 spans 15 residues. Looked up from germline, CDR1 is SGHKS and CDR2 is YYEKEE (reference sequence). The CDR3 region has the DNA TGTGCCAGCAGCTTGGGGGACAGGGGCTACTATGGCTACACCTTC. It codes for CASSLGDRGYYGYTF. The entire variable domain, with the rest obtained from reference TRBV5-5 and TRBJ1-2, is as follows: DAGVTQSPTHLIKTRGQQVTLRCSPISGHKSVSWYQQVLGQGPQFIFQYYEKEERGRGNFPDRFSARQFPNYSSELNVNALLLGDSALYLCASSLGDRGYYGYTFGSGTRLTVV.

The chain recombines TRBV20-1 with TRBJ1-1; possibly TRBD1 for D (5 bases). The V end was cut by 8 bases, the J end by 11 bases, with 12 bases between. The CDR3 runs to 9 residues. Germline CDR1 and CDR2: DFQATT and SNEGSKA (reference sequence). The CDR3 here is CSSAGGAFF. In nucleotides, the CDR3 is TGCAGTTCAGCGGGGGGTGCTTTCTTT.

The rearrangement joins TRBV5-1 to TRBJ1-1; D may be TRBD1 (5 bases). The CDR3 loop spans 15 amino acids. CDR1 is SGHRS and CDR2 is YFSETQ in the germline V gene. V was clipped by 0 bases and J by 2 bases, with 11 bases between them. CDR3 DNA sequence: TGCGCCAGCAGCTTGGCCGGAGGGACCAACACTGAAGCTTTCTTT. Its protein product is CASSLAGGTNTEAFF.

The chain is built from TRBV7-2 and TRBJ2-1; 11 nucleotides line up with TRBD2. The CDR3 is 17 amino acids. The V gene end was trimmed by 5 bases and the J gene end by 7 bases; junction bases not matched to a gene: 13. Germline assignment: CDR1 SGHTA and CDR2 FQGNSA. The CDR3 loop reads CASSPSSVLAGGNEQFF. In DNA form, the CDR3 reads TGTGCCAGCAGCCCCAGCTCCGTGCTAGCGGGAGGAAATGAGCAGTTCTTC.

This chain uses TRBV11-1 with TRBJ1-2, with D perhaps matching TRBD1 (5 bases). The CDR3 runs to 13 residues. The V gene lost 1 base and the J gene lost 5 bases, with 8 bases spanning the gap. Germline values: CDR1 SGHAT, CDR2 FQDESV (reference sequence). In DNA form, the CDR3 reads TGTGCCAGCAGCTTAGAGACAGATTATGGCTACACCTTC. Protein product: CASSLETDYGYTF.

Concerning this clone: Other nucleotide sequences in the sample specify the same CDR3. This chain joins TRBV5-1 and TRBJ1-1; 7 bases fit TRBD1. With V trimmed by 0 bases and J by 0 bases, 2 bases remained unmatched. Germline values: CDR1 SGHRS, CDR2 YFSETQ. This CDR3 has 15 amino acids. CDR3 DNA: TGCGCCAGCAGCTTGGGAGGGACAGTGAACACTGAAGCTTTCTTT. This codes for CASSLGGTVNTEAFF.